One and the same sample provided the 3 T cell receptor beta chains below, sequenced in a study of blood T cell repertoires in COVID-19. Sequencing was performed with immunoSEQ multiplex PCR; in TCRdb, only in-frame clones are kept and a portion is missing. The repertoire holds just over 300,000 clones, with around 84% as singletons. The sample taken for sequencing was PBMCs or T cells enriched from blood (not recorded which). These receptors all stem from a man aged 25 to 40 who had recovered from COVID-19.

This chain joins TRBV29-1 and TRBJ2-7; 7 bases are a match to TRBD1. The CDR3 length is 13 residues. J gave up 5 bases and V 6 bases, and 10 bases lay outside the gene matches. The germline V gene encodes CDR1 SQVTM and CDR2 ANQGSEA. The CDR3 coding sequence is TGCAGCGTGATGACAGGGACCTCACACGAGCAGTACTTC. This gives the protein CSVMTGTSHEQYF.

V and J are TRBV6-1 and TRBJ1-1; 7 bases agree with TRBD1. V lost 3 bases and J lost 1; bases outside the gene matches: 2. Germline V lookup: CDR1 MNHNS, CDR2 SASEGT. The CDR3 is 14 residues long. The CDR3 protein is CASSDHRGNTEAFF. The CDR3 coding sequence is TGTGCCAGCAGTGACCACAGGGGGAACACTGAAGCTTTCTTT.

The gene calls are TRBV2 and TRBJ1-3, with D hard to call. The CDR3 totals 15 residues. V was trimmed by 4 bases and J by 3 bases, leaving 13 bases between them. Germline V gene lookup returns CDR1 SNHLY and CDR2 FYNNEI. This CDR3 is CASSVEPKLGNTIYF. The CDR3 DNA follows: TGTGCCAGCAGTGTAGAGCCGAAGCTTGGAAACACCATATATTTT. Using reference TRBV2 and TRBJ1-3 for the parts outside the CDR3, the full variable domain is EPEVTQTPSHQVTQMGQEVILRCVPISNHLYFYWYRQILGQKVEFLVSFYNNEISEKSEIFDDQFSVERPDGSNFTLKIRSTKLEDSAMYFCASSVEPKLGNTIYFGEGSWLTVV.